The next 18 T cell receptor beta chains were all read from a single sample in a study of blood T cell repertoires in COVID-19. Data came from immunoSEQ multiplex PCR; TCRdb stores just in-frame clones and leaves some out. This sample has approximately 98,000 clones, with about 81% found just once. Material for sequencing was peripheral blood. The source is a man aged 55 to 70 with acute or convalescent COVID-19.

The J gene is TRBJ1-3, the V gene TRBV18; D is perhaps TRBD1 (5 bases). V was trimmed by 4 bases and J by 0 bases, leaving 22 bases between them. This CDR3 region has 19 residues. Germline V gene lookup returns CDR1 KGHSH and CDR2 LQKENI. CDR3 amino acids: CASSLQDAGGIVSGNTIYF. CDR3 nucleotides: TGTGCCAGCTCACTACAAGACGCGGGGGGAATCGTCTCTGGAAACACCATATATTTT. Complete variable domain (other parts from reference TRBV18 and TRBJ1-3): NAGVMQNPRHLVRRRGQEARLRCSPMKGHSHVYWYRQLPEEGLKFMVYLQKENIIDESGMPKERFSAEFPKEGPSILRIQQVVRGDSAAYFCASSLQDAGGIVSGNTIYFGEGSWLTVV.

This chain joins TRBV9 and TRBJ2-1; TRBD2 aligns across 11 bases. Germline CDR1 reads SGDLS; CDR2 reads YYNGEE. The ends lost 3 bases at V and 7 bases at J; junction bases unmatched: 6. CDR3 length: 15 residues. The CDR3 DNA reads TGTGCCAGCAGCGCGTGGGCTAGCGGGGGGAATGAGCAGTTCTTC. It is translated as CASSAWASGGNEQFF.

The genes are TRBV10-3 and TRBJ2-7, with D perhaps matching TRBD2 (7 bases). Trimming stripped 3 bases from V and 3 bases from J, with 12 bases between. CDR1 is ENHRY, CDR2 SYGVKD, per germline. This CDR3 is 14 amino acids long. As DNA, the CDR3 is TGTGCCATCAGTGAAGGGGGGGGAGACTACGAGCAGTACGTC. It translates to CAISEGGGDYEQYV.

The chain joins TRBV7-9 to TRBJ1-5, with D possibly being TRBD1 (5 bases). Germline CDR1 and CDR2: SEHNR and FQNEAQ (reference sequence). The CDR3 contains 15 residues. V lost 1 base and J 4 bases, leaving 11 bases between the germline ends. The CDR3 DNA sequence: TGTGCCAGCAGCTTAGACGGGGGAGGTAATCAGCCCCAGCATTTT. This sequence encodes CASSLDGGGNQPQHF.

The chain employs TRBV6-2 or TRBV6-3 and TRBJ2-7; a possible D gene is TRBD2 (5 bases). From germline, CDR1 is MNHEY and CDR2 SVGEGT. The V end was cut by 4 bases, the J end by 7 bases, with 11 bases between. The CDR3 runs 12 residues. CDR3 DNA: TGTGCCAGCAGTTCGGACTTGGAGGAGCAGTACTTC. The encoded protein is CASSSDLEEQYF.

The chain joins TRBV5-1 to TRBJ2-1, with 9 bases identical to TRBD1. V was clipped by 0 bases and J by 6 bases; unmatched bases: 10. The CDR3 is 17 amino acids. CDR1 and CDR2 from the germline V gene are SGHRS and YFSETQ. CDR3 nucleotides: TGCGCCAGCAGCTTGGGGACAGGGGAAGATAAAGTCAATGAGCAGTTCTTC. Residues: CASSLGTGEDKVNEQFF.

The genes are TRBV2 and TRBJ2-1; D remains unclear. V was clipped by 3 bases and J by 5 bases, with 8 bases between them. This CDR3 contains 13 residues. Germline V gene lookup returns CDR1 SNHLY and CDR2 FYNNEI. The CDR3 loop reads CASSETRDNEQFF. CDR3 coding DNA: TGTGCCAGCAGTGAGACTCGCGACAATGAGCAGTTCTTC.

A few counts support this clone. V is TRBV9 and J is TRBJ2-5, with TRBD1 matching 7 bases. CDR1 is SGDLS, CDR2 YYNGEE, per germline. CDR3 length equals 14 residues. Trimming removed 3 bases from V and 1 base from J; junction bases left unmatched: 3. The chain's CDR3 is CASSAGTVQETQYF. The CDR3 nucleotides are TGTGCCAGCAGCGCGGGGACAGTCCAAGAGACCCAGTACTTC.

The chain recombines TRBV5-8 with TRBJ2-7; D uncertain. This CDR3 is 11 amino acids long. Germline V CDR1 and CDR2: SGHTS, YDEGEE. Trimming removed 3 bases at V and 6 bases at J, with 7 bases between. In DNA form, the CDR3 reads TGTGCCAGCAGCTCCCACAGCGAGCAGTACGTC. Its protein is CASSSHSEQYV.

The V call is TRBV19, the J call TRBJ1-1, with 7 bases that match TRBD1. Unmatched junction bases numbered 2, after V lost 4 bases and J lost 6 bases. CDR1 and CDR2 from the germline V gene are LNHDA and SQIVND (reference sequence). The CDR3 totals 12 residues. The chain's CDR3 is CASSTTGPEAFF. The CDR3 DNA reads as TGTGCCAGTAGTACGACAGGGCCTGAAGCTTTCTTT.

This chain joins TRBV3-1 (or the pseudogene TRBV3-2) and TRBJ2-1; 7 nucleotides align to TRBD2. V was clipped by 3 bases and J by 5 bases; unmatched bases: 4. CDR1 is LGHDT, CDR2 YNNKEL, per germline (reference sequence). The CDR3 extends over 14 amino acids. The CDR3 sequence: CASSQASGHNEQFF. The CDR3 DNA is TGTGCCAGCAGCCAGGCTAGCGGACACAATGAGCAGTTCTTC.

The chain couples TRBV4-3 to TRBJ1-4; D may be TRBD1 (6 bases). Germline CDR1 LGHNA, CDR2 YSLEER. The ends were cut back, 5 bases at V and 6 bases at J, with 13 bases in the middle. The CDR3 has 14 residues. CDR3 in amino acids: CASSYQKGDEKLFF. Written as DNA, the CDR3 is TGCGCCAGCAGCTATCAGAAGGGGGATGAAAAACTGTTTTTT.

This chain links TRBV6-5 with TRBJ1-3; 7 bases map to TRBD1. Germline V CDR1 and CDR2: MNHEY, SVGAGI. V lost 6 bases and J lost 4; bases outside the gene matches: 9. The CDR3 is 15 residues long. The CDR3 reads CASSLMTGNGNTIYF. The CDR3 DNA follows: TGTGCCAGCAGCTTGATGACAGGGAACGGAAACACCATATATTTT.

The chain has TRBV2 and TRBJ1-2; 9 bases are a match to TRBD1. The CDR3 has 14 amino acids. J was trimmed by 7 bases and V by 7 bases; bases with no gene match: 10. CDR1 is SNHLY and CDR2 is FYNNEI in the germline V gene. The CDR3 is CASKKGQGGTGYTF. The CDR3 DNA follows: TGTGCCAGCAAGAAGGGACAGGGTGGGACTGGCTACACCTTC.

The CDR3 nucleotides are TGCGCCAGCAGCCAAAACAGGGGCGGGTACGAGCAGTACTTC. Amino acids: CASSQNRGGYEQYF. The chain links TRBV4-1 to TRBJ2-7; 7 bases fit TRBD1. CDR1 and CDR2 (germline): MGHRA, YSYEKL. CDR3 size: 14 residues. V gave up 2 bases and J gave up 4 bases; unmatched junction bases: 5.

The chain links TRBV10-3 to TRBJ1-1, with D unresolved. Trimming pared 7 bases from V and 0 bases from J, leaving 9 bases between. Germline-derived CDR1 and CDR2 are ENHRY and SYGVKD. The CDR3 runs 13 residues. The CDR3: CAIKSHLNTEAFF. The CDR3 DNA follows: TGTGCCATCAAGAGTCACTTGAACACTGAAGCTTTCTTT.

The V and J genes are TRBV6-5 and TRBJ1-2; TRBD1 matches at 8 bases. The CDR3 length is 15 residues. CDR1 MNHEY and CDR2 SVGAGI come from the germline V gene. The trim removed 1 base at V and 7 bases at J, leaving 8 bases unmatched. The CDR3 sequence: CASSYFGQGASGYTF. CDR3 coding DNA: TGTGCCAGCAGTTACTTCGGCCAGGGGGCGAGTGGCTACACCTTC.

The rearrangement joins TRBV19 to TRBJ1-5, with D unresolved. The CDR3 consists of 12 residues. The V end was cut by 6 bases, the J end by 6 bases, with 9 bases between. Germline-derived CDR1 and CDR2 are LNHDA and SQIVND (reference sequence). CDR3: CASSPQRQPQHF. The DNA for the CDR3 is TGTGCCAGTAGCCCCCAGCGTCAGCCCCAGCATTTT.